These T cell receptor beta chains were read from a single sample in a study of T cells in tuberculosis. Clones were sequenced by immunoSEQ multiplex PCR, and TCRdb holds only the in-frame ones, with some missing. The data hold about 34,000 clones, with roughly 93% observed a single time. Sample: PBMCs, taken at tuberculosis diagnosis. The receptors originated from an adult with tuberculosis. Both conserved end residues are part of each CDR3. D genes are given only for firm matches. The size of a clone is reported for some rows only, either as once, few or many, or as a class for expanded clones.

CDR3nt: TGTGCCAGCAGTCGGGACAGGGGGCAGGACGAGCAGTACTTC
CDR3aa: CASSRDRGQDEQYF
j_gene: TRBJ2-7
d_gene: TRBD1
v_gene: TRBV25-1
abundance: NA

CDR3nt: TGTGCCAGTAGTCCCCTGGGACAGTCCTACGAGCAGTACTTC
CDR3aa: CASSPLGQSYEQYF
j_gene: TRBJ2-7
d_gene: TRBD1
v_gene: TRBV19
abundance: NA

CDR3nt: TGTGCCAGCAGTTCGCCGGGACTAGCGATCGATGAGCAGTTCTTC
CDR3aa: CASSSPGLAIDEQFF
j_gene: TRBJ2-1
d_gene: TRBD2
v_gene: TRBV27
abundance: NA

CDR3nt: TGTGCCACATTATTCGGGGAGCTGTTTTTT
CDR3aa: CATLFGELFF
j_gene: TRBJ2-2
d_gene: NA
v_gene: TRBV30
abundance: NA

CDR3nt: TGTGCCAGCAGTTACTTAGACAGATTTTCCTACGAGCAGTACTTC
CDR3aa: CASSYLDRFSYEQYF
j_gene: TRBJ2-7
d_gene: NA
v_gene: TRBV6-5
abundance: NA

CDR3nt: TGTGCCAGCAGTCCATCTGGACAGGAGAACTATGGCTACACCTTC
CDR3aa: CASSPSGQENYGYTF
j_gene: TRBJ1-2
d_gene: TRBD1
v_gene: TRBV2
abundance: NA

CDR3nt: TGTGCCAGCAGCTTAGTCCCGGGAAGCCACGAGCAGTACTTC
CDR3aa: CASSLVPGSHEQYF
j_gene: TRBJ2-7
d_gene: NA
v_gene: TRBV7-9
abundance: few

CDR3nt: TGCGCCAGCCCGGAAGACCAGGGGGCCCATGCAACTAATGAAAAACTGTTTTTT
CDR3aa: CASPEDQGAHATNEKLFF
j_gene: TRBJ1-4
d_gene: TRBD1
v_gene: TRBV5-1
abundance: NA

CDR3nt: TGTGCCAGCAGTTTTGACAGGGGCTCTGACAATGAGCAGTTCTTC
CDR3aa: CASSFDRGSDNEQFF
j_gene: TRBJ2-1
d_gene: TRBD1
v_gene: TRBV6-1
abundance: NA

CDR3nt: TGTGCCAGTAGTATAGGGGACAGGGGCTCTGGGGCCAACGTCCTGACTTTC
CDR3aa: CASSIGDRGSGANVLTF
j_gene: TRBJ2-6
d_gene: TRBD1
v_gene: TRBV19
abundance: NA

CDR3nt: TGTGCCATCAGTGATGGACTAGCGGGGGGGGGAAATGAGCAGTTCTTC
CDR3aa: CAISDGLAGGGNEQFF
j_gene: TRBJ2-1
d_gene: TRBD2
v_gene: TRBV10-3
abundance: NA

CDR3nt: TGTGCCAGCACCTCTCCCGGGACTAGCGGGAGAGTCCACGAGCAGTACTTC
CDR3aa: CASTSPGTSGRVHEQYF
j_gene: TRBJ2-7
d_gene: TRBD2
v_gene: TRBV28
abundance: NA

CDR3nt: TGTGCCAGCAGCTTGGGCCATTATAGCAATCAGCCCCAGCATTTT
CDR3aa: CASSLGHYSNQPQHF
j_gene: TRBJ1-5
d_gene: NA
v_gene: TRBV7-2
abundance: NA

CDR3nt: TGCGCCAGCAGCTCCCCAATGAACACTGAAGCTTTCTTT
CDR3aa: CASSSPMNTEAFF
j_gene: TRBJ1-1
d_gene: NA
v_gene: TRBV5-1
abundance: NA

CDR3nt: TGTGCCAGCAGGCAGGGACTAGCGGGAGGGGATGAGCAGTTCTTC
CDR3aa: CASRQGLAGGDEQFF
j_gene: TRBJ2-1
d_gene: TRBD2
v_gene: TRBV28
abundance: NA

CDR3nt: TGTGCCAGCAGCTCGAGACATGTTCCCTACGAGCAGTACTTC
CDR3aa: CASSSRHVPYEQYF
j_gene: TRBJ2-7
d_gene: NA
v_gene: TRBV11-1
abundance: NA